These 14 T cell receptor beta chains were all obtained from the same sample, sequenced in a study of blood T cells in healthy people across ages. A second PCR of about 7 to 11 cycles used a sample-barcoded 5' primer and a J-beta primer mix. TCRdb passed the 5' RACE reads through MiXCR, listing each CDR3 protein once. Of hundreds of thousands of distinct CDR3 sequences in the sample, around 41% were seen once. Sequencing was done on a sample of blood. These receptors were obtained from a man at least 80 years old in good health.

This clonotype was detected many times. The chain employs TRBV4-3 and TRBJ2-7, with D perhaps matching TRBD1 (6 bases). The germline V gene has CDR1 LGHNA and CDR2 YSLEER. This CDR3 is built from 14 residues. The V gene lost 1 base and the J gene lost 2 bases, with 9 bases spanning the gap. The CDR3 loop is CASSQGTATYEQYF. The CDR3 DNA follows: TGCGCCAGCAGCCAAGGGACAGCGACCTACGAGCAGTACTTC.

The table lists this clonotype with a few counts. This chain uses TRBV20-1 with TRBJ2-7; 11 bases are a match to TRBD1. V was pared by 5 bases and J by 7 bases, with 13 bases of the junction left unmatched. CDR1 DFQATT and CDR2 SNEGSKA come from the germline V gene (reference sequence). The CDR3 sequence is 15 residues long. CDR3 protein: CSALLVGQGAGEQYF. The CDR3 coding sequence is TGCAGTGCTTTGTTAGTCGGACAGGGGGCCGGAGAGCAGTACTTC.

The gene calls are TRBV20-1 and TRBJ2-3; weak D call: TRBD1 (6 bases). CDR1 is DFQATT and CDR2 is SNEGSKA in the germline V gene (reference sequence). This CDR3 is built from 12 residues. V was cut by 3 bases and J by 6 bases, with 10 bases left in between. The CDR3 region is CSASTGFDTQYF. The CDR3 nucleotides are TGCAGTGCTAGCACAGGGTTCGATACGCAGTATTTT.

In its sample, this clonotype was seen a few times. The genes are TRBV7-2 and TRBJ2-6; D is undetermined. V lost 4 bases and J lost 1, with 20 bases in between. The CDR3 contains 19 residues. Germline V gene sequence: CDR1 SGHTA, CDR2 FQGNSA. The CDR3 sequence is CASSSRTGPRISGANVLTF. The CDR3, as DNA: TGTGCCAGCAGCTCGAGAACGGGTCCTCGAATATCTGGGGCCAACGTCCTGACTTTC.

Turning to this clonotype: This clone may be a read error of a much larger clone one base away. V usage is TRBV3-1 and J usage is TRBJ1-2, with D possibly being TRBD1 (5 bases). The CDR3 length is 12 residues. The germline V and J ends were trimmed by 3 bases and 10 bases, with 12 bases remaining between them. Germline V gives CDR1 LGHDT, CDR2 YNNKEL (reference sequence). CDR3 sequence reads: CASSQTGGDYTF. The CDR3 bases are TGTGCCAGCAGCCAGACCGGGGGTGACTACACCTTC. The whole variable domain, remainder taken from reference TRBV3-1 and TRBJ1-2, is DTAVSQTPKYLVTQMGNDKSIKCEQNLGHDTMYWYKQDSKKFLKIMFSYNNKELIINETVPNRFSPKSPDKAHLNLHINSLELGDSAVYFCASSQTGGDYTFGSGTRLTVV.

The chain recombines TRBV6-2 or TRBV6-3 with TRBJ1-2; TRBD1 matches at 9 bases. Unmatched junction bases numbered 5, after V lost 5 bases and J lost 4 bases. Germline V gene data show CDR1 as MNHEY and CDR2 as SVGEGT. The CDR3 loop spans 14 amino acids. CDR3: CASSVDRGAYGYTF. The CDR3, as DNA: TGTGCCAGCAGTGTGGACAGGGGAGCCTATGGCTACACCTTC.

This clonotype was counted a few times. CDR3 sequence (DNA): TGCGCCAGCAGCCTGGACGGACAGGGAACTGAAGCTTTCTTT. It codes for CASSLDGQGTEAFF. This chain joins TRBV5-1 and TRBJ1-1; 8 positions agree with TRBD1. Per the germline V gene, CDR1 is SGHRS and CDR2 is YFSETQ. CDR3 length: 14 residues. The V and J ends lost 4 bases and 5 bases, in that order; junction bases with no gene match: 7.

V and J are TRBV6-5 and TRBJ2-2; D might be TRBD2 (5 bases). The CDR3 extends over 14 amino acids. In germline, CDR1 is MNHEY, CDR2 SVGAGI. The germline V and J ends were trimmed by 6 bases and 9 bases, with 17 bases remaining between them. CDR3 sequence reads: CASRAPTGSWELFF. The CDR3 DNA follows: TGTGCCAGCAGGGCACCTACGGGATCATGGGAGCTGTTTTTT.

About this clonotype itself: This could be a read error, since a much larger clone is one nucleotide away. The genes are TRBV29-1 and TRBJ1-2; no clear D gene. Germline values: CDR1 SQVTM, CDR2 ANQGSEA. The CDR3 is 11 residues long. CDR3 protein: CGVGESGGYTF. The CDR3 nucleotides are TGCGGCGTGGGTGAATCGGGTGGCTACACCTTC.

The rearrangement uses TRBV27 and TRBJ2-5, with D perhaps matching TRBD1 or TRBD2 (6 bases each). CDR3 length: 15 amino acids. In germline, CDR1 is MNHEY, CDR2 SMNVEV (reference sequence). Trimming shortened V by 10 bases and J by 2 bases, and 20 bases separated the two germline ends. CDR3 nucleotide sequence: TGTGCCACCAAGTCCCTGGGGGCGGGACAAGAGACCCAGTACTTC. As protein: CATKSLGAGQETQYF.

The genes are TRBV20-1 and TRBJ2-4, with 10 bases matching TRBD2. The J call is doubtful: the DNA matches TRBJ2-7 better. This CDR3 has 15 residues. Germline lookup yields CDR1 DFQATT and CDR2 SNEGSKA (reference sequence). The CDR3 DNA follows: TGCAGTGCTAGAGAGGAGCTTAGCGGGAGGCGCGAGCAGTACTTC. It specifies CSAREELSGRREQYF.

This chain joins TRBV18 and TRBJ2-5; perhaps TRBD2 as D (7 bases). Germline CDR1 reads KGHSH; CDR2 reads LQKENI. V lost 4 bases and J 11 bases, leaving 23 bases between the germline ends. This CDR3 comprises 15 residues. The CDR3 region has the DNA TGTGCCAGCTCACTGGGGGGGGCATCCTACAATGAGCAGTACTTC. Its translation: CASSLGGASYNEQYF.

This clonotype was seen a handful of times. This chain uses TRBV7-2 with TRBJ1-1; no firm D call. V lost 0 bases and J 0 bases, leaving 11 bases between the germline ends. This CDR3 comprises 16 residues. The germline CDR1 and CDR2 sequences are SGHTA and FQGNSA. The CDR3 protein is CASSLATAAMNTEAFF. DNA of the CDR3: TGTGCCAGCAGCTTAGCGACGGCGGCGATGAACACTGAAGCTTTCTTT.

This chain connects TRBV3-1 to TRBJ2-1, with 10 positions matching TRBD2. The CDR3 runs to 20 residues. V lost 4 bases to trimming and J lost 3 bases; unmatched junction nucleotides: 18. The germline gives CDR1 LGHDT, CDR2 YNNKEL (reference sequence). The CDR3 loop is CASSPSRGLAGARLYNEQFF. CDR3 bases: TGTGCCAGCAGCCCTTCCCGAGGGCTAGCGGGGGCTAGACTCTACAATGAGCAGTTCTTC.